This T cell receptor (beta chain) was identified in a study of OX40 agonist ivuxolimab in advanced cancers. Background on the whole study: Ivuxolimab was an agonistic, fully human IgG2 monoclonal antibody directed against OX40 (CD134), a costimulatory receptor. Patients were allowed to have had prior anti-PD-1, anti-PD-L1 or anti-CTLA-4 therapy, and approximately 40% of the dose-escalation patients had been treated with checkpoint inhibitors. The dose-escalation cohort was 80% to 90% male with a mean age of 60 years, ranging from roughly 23 to 85. Peripheral TCRbeta sequencing was intended to test whether TCR sequence diversity was altered and clonal T-cell expansion was caused by ivuxolimab. Partial responses occurred in three dose-escalation patients: two with cutaneous melanoma and one with hepatocellular carcinoma. Of the approximately 50 dose-escalation patients, hepatocellular carcinoma was present in some 19, melanoma in roughly 15, renal cell carcinoma in 9 and head and neck cancer in 9. Intravenous ivuxolimab was administered to patients every 2 weeks at six dose levels: 0.01, 0.1, 0.3, 1.5, 3 and 10 mg/kg. The paper covers the monotherapy dose-escalation part of the phase I ivuxolimab trial, which included N of about 50 patients.

The CDR3 has 14 amino acids, counting the end cysteine and phenylalanine. The only DNA kept is the CDR3, 42 bases in frame from the first base. In the germline V gene, CDR1 corresponds to MNHEY and CDR2 to SVGAGI. Trimming costs V 6 bases and J 3 bases, and their ends lie 14 bases apart. The trial excluded patients who had a history of autoimmune disease or were on systemic immunosuppression. Peripheral blood for TCR sequencing was collected from all dose cohorts at baseline, on cycle 4 day 1, and on cycle 7 day 1. The samples were taken from a phase I, first-in-human, multicenter, open-label dose-escalation trial of ivuxolimab. Adults with locally advanced or metastatic melanoma, renal cell carcinoma, hepatocellular carcinoma or head and neck squamous cell carcinoma were enrolled in the trial. Before TCR sequencing, CD4+ and CD8+ T cells were separately sorted from peripheral blood. Comments on this clone: There is no known antigen for this receptor. No much larger clone exists at a distance of one base, and base qualities are not known.

For sequencing of the TCRbeta CDR3 region, genomic DNA was extracted from the sorted cells. The immunoSEQ Assay was used for sequencing of TCRbeta CDR3 regions. Here the immuneACCESS table is served through TCRdb, limited to in-frame sequences with V and J called. Missing clones are a known gap in these copies; in checked studies unresolved V genes cover under half, and the rest lacks a known reason. This sample lists around 63,000 clones; roughly nine tenths were detected once. The ten largest clones add up to 1% to 1.2% of the sample. General conclusions and limits of the study: Antigen specificity was not determined for the clonally expanded peripheral T cells. After ivuxolimab, expanded clones were on average more numerous among CD8+ T cells than among CD4+ T cells. In the 0.1-3.0 mg/kg groups, partial responders had among the lowest normalized peripheral clonal expansion, particularly in CD8+ T cells. At doses of 0.1 to 3.0 mg/kg, clonal expansion of both CD4+ and CD8+ blood T cells was observed from baseline to week 6. Low levels of normalized T-cell clonal expansion were also seen in some patients who did not respond.

This TCR was sampled from an adult with an advanced solid tumor such as melanoma, head and neck, liver or kidney cancer. This chain joins TRBV6-5 to TRBJ1-2; the D segment could be TRBD1, given 5 matching bases. The sample in question was CD4+ or CD8+ T cells sorted from blood, obtained in a trial of the OX40 agonist ivuxolimab. The nucleotide sequence reads as follows: TGTGCCAGCAGAGACACAGGTCCATACTATGGCTACACCTTC. This is translated as CASRDTGPYYGYTF.